The 10 T cell receptor beta chains below come from one sample, sequenced in a study of PD-L1 blockade in urothelial cancer. Assay used: immunoSEQ multiplex PCR; TCRdb lists only in-frame clones, some missing. The sample records 35,000 to 40,000 clones, around four fifths being singletons. Indicated time point: pretreatment peripheral blood. The sample here was PBMCs, taken around atezolizumab (anti-PD-L1) treatment. The receptors here all came from an elderly man with urothelial cancer.

The V gene is TRBV11-3, the J gene TRBJ2-7; D gene unclear. V was trimmed by 3 bases and J by 0 bases, leaving 6 bases between them. CDR1 and CDR2 from the germline V gene are SGHNT and YENEEA. This CDR3 region has 13 residues. The DNA of the CDR3 is TGTGCCAGCAGCTTGGCAGGCTCCTACGAGCAGTACTTC. It specifies CASSLAGSYEQYF.

The chain joins TRBV19 to TRBJ1-5; D may be TRBD1 (5 bases). V was pared by 0 bases and J by 7 bases, with 7 bases between. Germline V gene lookup returns CDR1 LNHDA and CDR2 SQIVND (reference sequence). The CDR3 extends over 13 amino acids. This chain's CDR3 is CASSIDRVQPQHF. For the CDR3, the DNA is TGTGCCAGTAGTATAGACAGGGTGCAGCCCCAGCATTTT.

The chain uses TRBV6-5 and TRBJ2-7, with D perhaps TRBD1 (5 bases). This CDR3 region has 12 residues. The V end lost 4 bases, the J end lost 3 bases, and 7 bases lay between the germline ends. CDR1 MNHEY and CDR2 SVGAGI come from the germline V gene. The CDR3 sequence is CASSSQGYEQYF. DNA for the CDR3: TGTGCCAGCAGTTCGCAGGGCTACGAGCAGTACTTC.

The chain combines TRBV29-1 with TRBJ2-5, with 8 bases aligning to TRBD1. V shed 4 bases, J shed 5 bases, and the junction held 6 bases outside the gene matches. The CDR3 is 13 residues long. Germline CDR1 is SQVTM and CDR2 is ANQGSEA. The CDR3 DNA sequence: TGCAGCGTTGGGACAGGGCAAGGGGAGACCCAGTACTTC. Its protein is CSVGTGQGETQYF.

The genes are TRBV14 and TRBJ2-1, with 7 bases that match TRBD2. The CDR3 is made up of 14 amino acids. Germline CDR1 SGHDN, CDR2 FVKESK. The V gene end was trimmed by 4 bases and the J gene end by 9 bases; junction bases not matched to a gene: 9. This chain's CDR3 is CASSPTLTSTEQFF. The CDR3 DNA sequence: TGTGCCAGCAGCCCTACCTTGACTAGCACTGAGCAGTTCTTC.

The chain employs TRBV19 and TRBJ1-4; no clear D gene. The ends were cut back, 5 bases at V and 0 bases at J, with 10 bases in the middle. CDR1 is LNHDA, CDR2 SQIVND, per germline (reference sequence). The CDR3 loop spans 15 amino acids. CDR3 nucleotide sequence: TGTGCCAGTAGTTTATTGGCTGCAACTAATGAAAAACTGTTTTTT. It codes for CASSLLAATNEKLFF. The full variable domain, completed using reference TRBV19 and TRBJ1-4, is DGGITQSPKYLFRKEGQNVTLSCEQNLNHDAMYWYRQDPGQGLRLIYYSQIVNDFQKGDIAEGYSVSREKKESFPLTVTSAQKNPTAFYLCASSLLAATNEKLFFGSGTQLSVL.

CDR3 nucleotide sequence: TGTGCCAGCAGCCCTAGACTAGCTAAGAGCTCCTACAATGAGCAGTTCTTC. This codes for CASSPRLAKSSYNEQFF. The chain recombines TRBV7-9 with TRBJ2-1, with 7 bases that match TRBD2. Unmatched junction bases numbered 10, after V lost 5 bases and J lost 0 bases. Germline-derived CDR1 and CDR2 are SEHNR and FQNEAQ (reference sequence). This CDR3 is built from 17 residues. Full variable domain (remainder filled in from reference TRBV7-9 and TRBJ2-1): DTGVSQNPRHKITKRGQNVTFRCDPISEHNRLYWYRQTLGQGPEFLTYFQNEAQLEKSRLLSDRFSAERPKGSFSTLEIQRTEQGDSAMYLCASSPRLAKSSYNEQFFGPGTRLTVL.

The genes are TRBV5-1 and TRBJ1-4; TRBD1 agrees at 7 bases. With 4 bases clipped from V and 2 bases from J, the junction kept 5 bases outside the gene matches. CDR3 size: 15 residues. The germline V gene has CDR1 SGHRS and CDR2 YFSETQ. The DNA of the CDR3 is TGCGCCAGCAGCCAGACAGGGTACACTAATGAAAAACTGTTTTTT. Its translation: CASSQTGYTNEKLFF.

The chain uses TRBV7-9 and TRBJ2-6; the match to TRBD1 covers 9 bases. The germline V gene has CDR1 SEHNR and CDR2 FQNEAQ (reference sequence). This CDR3 is built from 18 residues. The V gene end was trimmed by 5 bases and the J gene end by 0 bases; junction bases not matched to a gene: 8. The CDR3 sequence is CASSPRQGGGSGANVLTF. The CDR3 DNA sequence: TGTGCCAGCAGCCCACGACAGGGGGGGGGCTCTGGGGCCAACGTCCTGACTTTC.

The genes are TRBV6-6 and TRBJ1-3; a possible D gene is TRBD1 (5 bases). The CDR3 covers 15 residues. Germline lookup yields CDR1 MNHNY and CDR2 SVGAGI (reference sequence). V lost 8 bases to trimming and J lost 0 bases, with 14 bases between them. CDR3 DNA sequence: TGTGCCAGCCGCCCGACAGTTGTCTCTGGAAACACCATATATTTT. Amino acid sequence: CASRPTVVSGNTIYF.